This TCR beta chain came from a study of cytomegalovirus exposure and HLA in healthy donors. A multiplex PCR was run with 60 Vbeta primers and 13 Jbeta primers. TCRdb's copy holds only in-frame clones and misses some; the assay was immunoSEQ multiplex PCR. This sample's table reports tens of thousands of clones. The germline V gene encodes CDR1 MNHEY and CDR2 SVGAGI. CDR3 size: 14 residues. The V gene end was trimmed by 10 bases and the J gene end by 3 bases; junction bases not matched to a gene: 8. The receptor comes from a woman under 30 in good health and CMV-seronegative. The chain recombines TRBV6-5 with TRBJ2-7; the match to TRBD1 covers 11 bases. Sequencing was performed on PBMCs. The DNA of the CDR3 is TGTGCCACCGGGGTCGGGACAGGGGGCTACGAGCAGTACTTC. It is translated as CATGVGTGGYEQYF.